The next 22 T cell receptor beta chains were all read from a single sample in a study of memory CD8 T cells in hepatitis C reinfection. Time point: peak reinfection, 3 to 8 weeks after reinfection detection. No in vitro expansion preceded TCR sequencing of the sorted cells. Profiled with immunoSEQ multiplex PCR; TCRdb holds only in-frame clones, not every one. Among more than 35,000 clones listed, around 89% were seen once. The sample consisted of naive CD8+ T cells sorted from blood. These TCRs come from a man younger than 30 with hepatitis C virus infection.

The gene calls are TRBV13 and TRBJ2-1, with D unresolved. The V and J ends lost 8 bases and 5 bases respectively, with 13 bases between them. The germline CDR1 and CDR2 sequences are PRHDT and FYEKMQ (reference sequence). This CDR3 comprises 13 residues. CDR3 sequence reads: CASCFKSHNEQFF. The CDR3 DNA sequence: TGTGCCAGCTGTTTTAAATCCCACAATGAGCAGTTCTTC.

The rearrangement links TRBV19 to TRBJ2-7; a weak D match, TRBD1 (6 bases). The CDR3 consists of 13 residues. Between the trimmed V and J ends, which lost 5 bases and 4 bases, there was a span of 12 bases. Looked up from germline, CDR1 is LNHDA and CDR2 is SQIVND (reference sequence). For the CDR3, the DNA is TGTGCCAGTAGTGTGGGGGCTGGATACGAGCAGTACTTC. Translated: CASSVGAGYEQYF.

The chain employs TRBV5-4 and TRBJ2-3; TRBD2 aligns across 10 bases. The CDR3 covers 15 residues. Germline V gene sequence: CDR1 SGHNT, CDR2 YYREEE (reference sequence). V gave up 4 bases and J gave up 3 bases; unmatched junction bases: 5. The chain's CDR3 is CASSPGLAETDTQYF. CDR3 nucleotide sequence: TGTGCCAGCAGCCCCGGACTAGCGGAGACAGATACGCAGTATTTT.

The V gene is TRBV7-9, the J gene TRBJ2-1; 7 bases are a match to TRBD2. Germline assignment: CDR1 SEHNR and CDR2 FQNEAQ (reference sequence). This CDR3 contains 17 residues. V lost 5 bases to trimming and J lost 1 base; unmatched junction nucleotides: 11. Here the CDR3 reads CASSHILAGESYNEQFF. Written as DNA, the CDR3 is TGTGCCAGCAGCCACATCCTGGCGGGAGAGTCCTACAATGAGCAGTTCTTC.

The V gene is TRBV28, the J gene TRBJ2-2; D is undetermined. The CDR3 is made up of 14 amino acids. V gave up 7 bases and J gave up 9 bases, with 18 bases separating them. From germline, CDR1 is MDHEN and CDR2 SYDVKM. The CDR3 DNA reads TGTGCCAGCATAAGCCTAGTCTCTGGCCGGGAGCTGTTTTTT. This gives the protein CASISLVSGRELFF.

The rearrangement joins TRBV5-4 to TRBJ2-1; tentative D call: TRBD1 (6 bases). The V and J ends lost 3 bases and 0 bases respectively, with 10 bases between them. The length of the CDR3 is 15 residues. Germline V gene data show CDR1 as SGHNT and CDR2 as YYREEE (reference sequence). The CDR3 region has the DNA TGTGCCAGCAGCTCAGGGGTTAGCTCCTACAATGAGCAGTTCTTC. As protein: CASSSGVSSYNEQFF. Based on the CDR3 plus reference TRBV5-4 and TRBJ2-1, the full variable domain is ETGVTQSPTHLIKTRGQQVTLRCSSQSGHNTVSWYQQALGQGPQFIFQYYREEENGRGNFPPRFSGLQFPNYSSELNVNALELDDSALYLCASSSGVSSYNEQFFGPGTRLTVL.

The CDR3: CSVEGPRPGGRTDGYTF. The CDR3 DNA reads TGCAGCGTTGAAGGCCCGCGCCCGGGCGGTAGGACAGATGGCTACACCTTC. The rearrangement links TRBV29-1 to TRBJ1-2; TRBD1 might be the D (6 bases). The CDR3 extends over 17 amino acids. Germline V CDR1 and CDR2: SQVTM, ANQGSEA. Trimming left V 1 base short and J 6 bases short, with 24 bases between.

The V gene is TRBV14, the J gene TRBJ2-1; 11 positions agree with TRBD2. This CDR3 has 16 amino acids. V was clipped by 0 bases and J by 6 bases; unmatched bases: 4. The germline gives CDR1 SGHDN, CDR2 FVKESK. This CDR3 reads CASSQEPLAGANEQFF. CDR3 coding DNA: TGTGCCAGCAGCCAAGAACCACTAGCGGGGGCCAATGAGCAGTTCTTC. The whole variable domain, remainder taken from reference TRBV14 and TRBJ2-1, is EAGVTQFPSHSVIEKGQTVTLRCDPISGHDNLYWYRRVMGKEIKFLLHFVKESKQDESGMPNNRFLAERTGGTYSTLKVQPAELEDSGVYFCASSQEPLAGANEQFFGPGTRLTVL.

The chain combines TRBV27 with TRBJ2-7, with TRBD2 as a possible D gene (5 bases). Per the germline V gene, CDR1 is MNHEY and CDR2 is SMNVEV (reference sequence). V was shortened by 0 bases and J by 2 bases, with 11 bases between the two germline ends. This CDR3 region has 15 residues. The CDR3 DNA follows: TGTGCCAGCAGTTTATCCTTCGGGATCCCCTACGAGCAGTACTTC. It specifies CASSLSFGIPYEQYF.

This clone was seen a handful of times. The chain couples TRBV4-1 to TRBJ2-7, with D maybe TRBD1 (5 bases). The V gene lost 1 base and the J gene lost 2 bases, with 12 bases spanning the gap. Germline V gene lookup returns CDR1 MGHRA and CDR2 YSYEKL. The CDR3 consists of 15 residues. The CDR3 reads CASSQARDSPYEQYF. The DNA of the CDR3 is TGCGCCAGCAGCCAAGCTAGAGACAGCCCCTACGAGCAGTACTTC.

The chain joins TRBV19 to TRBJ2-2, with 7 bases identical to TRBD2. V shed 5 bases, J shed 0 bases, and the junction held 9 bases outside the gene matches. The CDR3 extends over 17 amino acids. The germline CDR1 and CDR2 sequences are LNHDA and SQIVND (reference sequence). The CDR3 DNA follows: TGTGCCAGTAGTCCGTACTTTAGCGGGCCGAACACCGGGGAGCTGTTTTTT. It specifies CASSPYFSGPNTGELFF.

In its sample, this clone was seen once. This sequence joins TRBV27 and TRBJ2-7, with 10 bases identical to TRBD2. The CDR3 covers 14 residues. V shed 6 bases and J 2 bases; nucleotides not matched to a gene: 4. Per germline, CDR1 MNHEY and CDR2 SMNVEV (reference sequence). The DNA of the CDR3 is TGTGCCAGCAGCCTGAGCGGGAGGGCCTACGAGCAGTACTTC. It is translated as CASSLSGRAYEQYF.

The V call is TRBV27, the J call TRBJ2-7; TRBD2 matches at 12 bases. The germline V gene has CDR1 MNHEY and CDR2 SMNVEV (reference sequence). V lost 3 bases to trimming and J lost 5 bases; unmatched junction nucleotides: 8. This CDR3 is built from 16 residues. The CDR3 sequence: CASSLGASGRAHEQYF. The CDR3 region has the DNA TGTGCCAGCAGTTTGGGGGCTAGCGGGAGGGCCCACGAGCAGTACTTC.

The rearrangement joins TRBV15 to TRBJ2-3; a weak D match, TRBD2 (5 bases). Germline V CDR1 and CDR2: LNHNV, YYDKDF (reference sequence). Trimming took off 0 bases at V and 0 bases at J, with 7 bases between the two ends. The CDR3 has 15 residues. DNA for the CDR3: TGTGCCACCAGCAGAGAGCTAGCCAGCACAGATACGCAGTATTTT. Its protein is CATSRELASTDTQYF.

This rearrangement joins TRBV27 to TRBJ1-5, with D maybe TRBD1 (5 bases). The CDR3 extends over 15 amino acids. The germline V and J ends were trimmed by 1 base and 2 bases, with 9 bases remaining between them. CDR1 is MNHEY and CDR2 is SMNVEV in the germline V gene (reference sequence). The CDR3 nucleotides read TGTGCCAGCAGTTTATTAGGAGGGGGCAATCAGCCCCAGCATTTT. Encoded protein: CASSLLGGGNQPQHF.

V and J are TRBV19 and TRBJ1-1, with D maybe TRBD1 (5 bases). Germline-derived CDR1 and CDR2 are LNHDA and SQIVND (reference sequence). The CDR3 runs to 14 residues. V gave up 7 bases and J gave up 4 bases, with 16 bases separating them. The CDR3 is CASTLGSGATEAFF. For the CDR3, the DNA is TGTGCCAGTACCCTAGGCAGCGGGGCCACTGAAGCTTTCTTT. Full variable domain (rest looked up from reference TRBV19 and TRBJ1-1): DGGITQSPKYLFRKEGQNVTLSCEQNLNHDAMYWYRQDPGQGLRLIYYSQIVNDFQKGDIAEGYSVSREKKESFPLTVTSAQKNPTAFYLCASTLGSGATEAFFGQGTRLTVV.

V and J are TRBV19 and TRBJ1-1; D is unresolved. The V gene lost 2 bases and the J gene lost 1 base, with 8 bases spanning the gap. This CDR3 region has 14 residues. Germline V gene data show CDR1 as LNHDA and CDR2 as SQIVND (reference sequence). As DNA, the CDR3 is TGTGCCAGTAGTATAAGCGGCCCGAACACTGAAGCTTTCTTT. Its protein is CASSISGPNTEAFF.

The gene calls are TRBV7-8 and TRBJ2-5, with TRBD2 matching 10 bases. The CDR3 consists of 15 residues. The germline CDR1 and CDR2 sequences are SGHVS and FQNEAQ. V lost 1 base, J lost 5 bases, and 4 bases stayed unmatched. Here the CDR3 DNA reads TGTGCCAGCAGCTTAGGGGTTAGCGGGGGGGAGACCCAGTACTTC. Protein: CASSLGVSGGETQYF.

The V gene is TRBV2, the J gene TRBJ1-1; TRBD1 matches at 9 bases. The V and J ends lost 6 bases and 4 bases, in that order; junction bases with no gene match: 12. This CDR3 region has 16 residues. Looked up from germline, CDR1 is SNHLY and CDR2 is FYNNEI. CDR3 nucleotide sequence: TGTGCCAGCAGCCGGACAGGGACAGGGTATCGCACTGAAGCTTTCTTT. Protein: CASSRTGTGYRTEAFF.

Here the CDR3 DNA reads TGTGCCAGCAGTACCTCCGGGACAGGGCGCTCTGGGGCCAACGTCCTGACTTTC. Translation: CASSTSGTGRSGANVLTF. V is TRBV7-9 and J is TRBJ2-6, with 9 bases that match TRBD1. The length of the CDR3 is 18 residues. The trim removed 6 bases at V and 0 bases at J, leaving 9 bases unmatched. The germline CDR1 and CDR2 sequences are SEHNR and FQNEAQ (reference sequence).

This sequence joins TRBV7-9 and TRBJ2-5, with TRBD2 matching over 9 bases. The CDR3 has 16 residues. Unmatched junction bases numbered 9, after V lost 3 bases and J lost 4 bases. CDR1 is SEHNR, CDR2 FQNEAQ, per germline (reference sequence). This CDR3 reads CASSFPGLAMAETQYF. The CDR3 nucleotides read TGTGCCAGCAGCTTCCCGGGACTAGCCATGGCAGAGACCCAGTACTTC.

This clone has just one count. As DNA, the CDR3 is TGCGCCAGCAGCCCGGTCGGGACAGGGGAGGGTGAAAAACTGTTTTTT. It is translated as CASSPVGTGEGEKLFF. This rearrangement joins TRBV4-3 to TRBJ1-4; TRBD1 matches at 10 bases. Germline V gene data show CDR1 as LGHNA and CDR2 as YSLEER. The CDR3 is 16 amino acids. With V trimmed by 4 bases and J by 7 bases, 9 bases remained unmatched.